These 19 T cell receptor beta chains came from one sample sequenced in a study of Ad26.COV2.S vaccination and SARS-CoV-2 variants. Treatment described: approximately 18 received Ad26.COV2.S at low or high dose, single or two shots; roughly five received placebo; per-sample allocation not given. Material that was analyzed had been drawn on day 63 after the first vaccine or placebo injection. Repertoires were generated with immunoSEQ multiplex PCR, while TCRdb's copy carries only in-frame clones and drops some. This sample carries about 680,000 clones, about 90% of them seen once, and the ten largest clones take roughly 1.5%. Sequenced here: peripheral blood, sampled in a trial of Ad26.COV2.S vaccine versus placebo. The origin of the receptors is a person aged 18-60 years who received the Ad26.COV2.S COVID-19 vaccine or a placebo.

This clone turned up a few times. This chain links TRBV30 with TRBJ2-5; D remains unclear. From germline, CDR1 is GTSNPN and CDR2 SVGIG (reference sequence). The CDR3 has 15 amino acids. V shed 0 bases and J shed 0 bases, with 11 bases lying between them. DNA of the CDR3: TGTGCCTGGAGTGTTTCAAGCCTGTACCAAGAGACCCAGTACTTC. It yields the protein CAWSVSSLYQETQYF.

This rearrangement joins TRBV18 to TRBJ2-7; D assignment may be TRBD1 or TRBD2 (6 bases each). CDR1 KGHSH and CDR2 LQKENI come from the germline V gene. V gave up 3 bases and J gave up 0 bases, with 12 bases separating them. The CDR3 loop spans 15 amino acids. Here the CDR3 DNA reads TGTGCCAGCTCACCTGTAGGGGGGTTCTCCTACGAGCAGTACTTC. Translated, it gives CASSPVGGFSYEQYF.

The chain is built from TRBV5-1 and TRBJ2-5; D is unresolved. The V gene's germline CDR1 is SGHRS and CDR2 YFSETQ. Trimming left V 4 bases short and J 5 bases short, with 12 bases between. The CDR3 has 13 residues. CDR3 sequence reads: CASSPSNGETQYF. For the CDR3, the DNA is TGCGCCAGCAGCCCTTCCAATGGGGAGACCCAGTACTTC.

The table lists this clone with a count of one. The J gene is TRBJ2-7, the V gene TRBV6-2 or TRBV6-3, with 10 bases that match TRBD1. The CDR3 loop spans 18 amino acids. Germline V gene sequence: CDR1 MNHEY, CDR2 SVGEGT. Trimming cost V 2 bases and J 4 bases; bases outside gene matches: 14. CDR3 coding DNA: TGTGCCAGCAGTTACAAGTCTAACAGGGGGACAGGGGAGTACGAGCAGTACTTC. Protein sequence: CASSYKSNRGTGEYEQYF.

The CDR3 coding sequence is TGTGCCAGCAGTTTTGGGGGAGATGAGCAGTTCTTC. Amino acids: CASSFGGDEQFF. The chain joins TRBV12-3 or TRBV12-4 to TRBJ2-1; D is possibly TRBD1 or TRBD2 (5 bases each). The CDR3 length is 12 residues. With 3 bases removed from V and 8 bases from J, the gap between germline ends came to 8 bases.

A remark on this clone: Other DNA variants within this sample encode the same CDR3. The V gene is TRBV27, the J gene TRBJ2-3, with D possibly TRBD2 on 5 matching bases. The ends were cut back, 3 bases at V and 1 base at J, with 8 bases in the middle. Germline CDR1 MNHEY, CDR2 SMNVEV (reference sequence). The CDR3 loop spans 14 amino acids. CDR3 in DNA: TGTGCCAGCAGTTTGAACGGGGGCACAGATACGCAGTATTTT. As protein: CASSLNGGTDTQYF.

The chain has TRBV2 and TRBJ1-2; D is undetermined. There are 15 residues in the CDR3. V was clipped by 0 bases and J by 0 bases, with 8 bases between them. Germline V lookup: CDR1 SNHLY, CDR2 FYNNEI. Here the CDR3 reads CASSEALQANYGYTF. CDR3 nucleotide sequence: TGTGCCAGCAGTGAAGCGCTCCAGGCTAACTATGGCTACACCTTC.

The CDR3 DNA sequence: TGTGCCAGCAGCCCGACCAGGGGAAATGAAAAACTGTTTTTT. Encoded protein: CASSPTRGNEKLFF. The V call is TRBV3-1 (or the pseudogene TRBV3-2), the J call TRBJ1-4, with D perhaps TRBD1 (6 bases). Germline CDR1 reads LGHDT; CDR2 reads YNNKEL (reference sequence). V lost 4 bases, J lost 5 bases, and 11 bases lay in between. The CDR3 has 14 amino acids.

Here the CDR3 reads CASSLESRDQPQHF. The CDR3 coding sequence is TGCGCCAGCAGCTTGGAGAGTCGGGATCAGCCCCAGCATTTT. This chain links TRBV5-1 with TRBJ1-5, with D unresolved. There are 14 residues in the CDR3. V was cut by 0 bases and J by 5 bases, with 9 bases left in between. Germline assignment: CDR1 SGHRS and CDR2 YFSETQ.

The chain links TRBV29-1 to TRBJ2-7; D may be TRBD1 (6 bases). CDR1 is SQVTM, CDR2 ANQGSEA, per germline. V lost 5 bases and J 0 bases, leaving 26 bases between the germline ends. CDR3 length: 18 residues. The CDR3 DNA reads TGCAGCGTTTTTGGGGGCGACGACGGGAAAGGGCCCTCCTACGAGCAGTACTTC. Protein: CSVFGGDDGKGPSYEQYF.

The chain employs TRBV12-5 and TRBJ2-1; D uncertain. V was pared by 0 bases and J by 7 bases, with 10 bases between. This CDR3 spans 14 amino acids. Germline CDR1 LGHNT, CDR2 FRNRAP. The CDR3 region is CASGLVPDRNEQFF. In nucleotides, the CDR3 is TGTGCTAGTGGTTTGGTCCCCGACCGAAATGAGCAGTTCTTC.

The chain joins TRBV7-2 to TRBJ2-1; D possibly matches TRBD1 or TRBD2 (5 bases each). The V end was cut by 1 base, the J end by 9 bases, with 16 bases between. CDR1 and CDR2 (germline): SGHTA, FQGNSA. CDR3 size: 15 residues. The CDR3 spells CASSLVQASGSEQFF. The CDR3 DNA follows: TGTGCCAGCAGCTTAGTGCAGGCCTCAGGGAGTGAGCAGTTCTTC.

This clone showed up many times. The chain combines TRBV7-9 with TRBJ1-1, with D hard to call. V shed 5 bases and J shed 10 bases, with 14 bases lying between them. Germline CDR1 and CDR2: SEHNR and FQNEAQ (reference sequence). CDR3 size: 12 residues. The CDR3 loop reads CASSHRTGGAFF. DNA for the CDR3: TGTGCCAGCAGCCACCGGACGGGAGGAGCTTTCTTT.

This chain connects TRBV27 to TRBJ2-1, with TRBD2 matching over 10 bases. Germline-derived CDR1 and CDR2 are MNHEY and SMNVEV (reference sequence). V was clipped by 6 bases and J by 2 bases; unmatched bases: 7. The CDR3 is made up of 16 amino acids. CDR3 protein: CASSPTSGYTYNEQFF. The CDR3 DNA reads TGTGCCAGCAGCCCGACTAGCGGGTATACCTACAATGAGCAGTTCTTC.

Notes on this clone: Other DNA variants within this sample encode the same CDR3. This sequence joins TRBV24-1 and TRBJ2-1, with TRBD2 identical over 7 bases. The CDR3 spans 13 residues. Trimming removed 8 bases from V and 4 bases from J; junction bases left unmatched: 4. Germline CDR1 is KGHDR and CDR2 is SFDVKD. The CDR3: CATMASGYNEQFF. As DNA, the CDR3 is TGTGCCACCATGGCTAGCGGTTACAATGAGCAGTTCTTC.

The chain links TRBV6-4 to TRBJ1-2, with no clear D. CDR3 length: 13 amino acids. Trimming shortened V by 4 bases and J by 2 bases, and 8 bases separated the two germline ends. In germline, CDR1 is MRHNA, CDR2 SNTAGT. The chain's CDR3 is CASSVAANYGYTF. The CDR3 region has the DNA TGTGCCAGCAGTGTGGCGGCGAACTATGGCTACACCTTC.

V usage is TRBV25-1 and J usage is TRBJ2-5; D perhaps matches TRBD2 (7 bases). The CDR3 sequence is 14 residues long. The V gene lost 6 bases and the J gene lost 4 bases, with 15 bases spanning the gap. Germline V CDR1 and CDR2: MGHDK, SYGVNS. The CDR3 region is CASRGAGELETQYF. The CDR3 bases are TGTGCCAGCAGGGGGGCGGGAGAGTTAGAGACCCAGTACTTC.

Details on this clone: Other DNA sequences of this sample code for an identical CDR3. The rearrangement uses TRBV4-3 and TRBJ1-4, with 8 bases lining up with TRBD1. The CDR3 runs 16 residues. Germline CDR1 is LGHNA and CDR2 is YSLEER. Trimming cost V 1 base and J 4 bases; bases outside gene matches: 5. The CDR3 reads CASSQGLDRGNEKLFF. DNA of the CDR3: TGCGCCAGCAGCCAAGGCCTAGACAGGGGTAATGAAAAACTGTTTTTT.

The chain recombines TRBV6-6 with TRBJ1-6, with D perhaps matching TRBD1 (5 bases). This CDR3 spans 14 amino acids. Germline CDR1 is MNHNY and CDR2 is SVGAGI (reference sequence). V gave up 6 bases and J gave up 3 bases, with 9 bases separating them. CDR3 protein: CASRGPDYNSPLHF. In DNA, the CDR3 is TGTGCCAGCAGGGGACCCGACTATAATTCACCCCTCCACTTT.